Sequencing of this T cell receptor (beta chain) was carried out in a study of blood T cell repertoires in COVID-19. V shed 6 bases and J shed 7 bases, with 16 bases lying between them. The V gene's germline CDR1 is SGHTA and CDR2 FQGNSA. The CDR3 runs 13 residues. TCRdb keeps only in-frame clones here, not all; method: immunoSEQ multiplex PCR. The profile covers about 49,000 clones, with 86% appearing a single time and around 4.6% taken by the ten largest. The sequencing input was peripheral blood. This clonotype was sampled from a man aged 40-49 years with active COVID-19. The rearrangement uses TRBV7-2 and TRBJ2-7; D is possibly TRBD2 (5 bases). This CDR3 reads CASRSGVGSEQYF. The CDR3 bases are TGTGCCAGCAGATCCGGGGTGGGGAGTGAGCAGTACTTC.